The TCR beta chain described here comes from a study of T-cell memory formation after mild COVID-19. Overall study context: The two donors had largely donor-specific TCR clusters. Findings and limits, study-wide: A balance of CD4 and CD8 characterized clones contracting day 15 to 85, whereas later expanders leaned CD4+.

This clonotype was seen a few times. The antigen remains unidentified. The CDR3 has 15 amino acids. Germline trimming cut 6 bases from V and 0 bases from J; bases unmatched to any gene: 6. MiXCR, applied by TCRdb to the 5' RACE reads, yields one record per CDR3 protein. The data show hundreds of thousands of distinct CDR3 sequences, 15% to 20% seen once. The sample was PBMCs or a T cell subset sorted from them (not recorded which). The V gene is TRBV12-3 or TRBV12-4, the J gene TRBJ2-3, with TRBD2 matching 7 bases. This receptor was identified in an adult woman who had mild COVID-19 (a few samples of this study predate the infection). Cell type and time point are not known. The CDR3 sequence: CASSPGGLSTDTQYF. The CDR3 DNA sequence: TGTGCCAGCAGCCCCGGGGGGTTAAGCACAGATACGCAGTATTTT.